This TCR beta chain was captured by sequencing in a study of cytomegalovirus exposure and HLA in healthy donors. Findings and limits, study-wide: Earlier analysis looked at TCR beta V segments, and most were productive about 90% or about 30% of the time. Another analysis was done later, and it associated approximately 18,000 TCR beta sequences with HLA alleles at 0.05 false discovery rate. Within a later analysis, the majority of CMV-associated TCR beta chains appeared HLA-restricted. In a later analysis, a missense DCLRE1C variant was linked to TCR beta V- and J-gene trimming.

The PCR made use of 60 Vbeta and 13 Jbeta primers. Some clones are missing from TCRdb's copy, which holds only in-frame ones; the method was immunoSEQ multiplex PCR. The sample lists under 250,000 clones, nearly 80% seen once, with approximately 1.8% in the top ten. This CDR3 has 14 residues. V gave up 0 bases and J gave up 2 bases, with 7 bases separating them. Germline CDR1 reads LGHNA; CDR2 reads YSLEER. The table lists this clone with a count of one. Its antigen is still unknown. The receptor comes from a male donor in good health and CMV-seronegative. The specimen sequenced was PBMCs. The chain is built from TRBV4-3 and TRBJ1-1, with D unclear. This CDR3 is CASSQDVENTEAFF. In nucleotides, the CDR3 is TGCGCCAGCAGCCAAGATGTAGAAAACACTGAAGCTTTCTTT.